The entry that follows covers one T cell receptor (beta chain) sequence. The antigen remains undetermined. These data come from a study of T-cell reconstitution after alpha-beta-depleted transplantation in children. General study points: For some patients, TCRbeta diversity was high at day 60 because of recipient T cells and thymic progenitors that survived. It was reported that alpha-beta T cells came from several hundred expanded graft clones (about two months after transplant). Newly generated T cells supplied most T-cell counts and diversity one year post-transplant.

During its preparation, the TCRbeta library received unique molecular identifiers. TCRdb reprocessed the PCR reads via MiXCR and lists one record per CDR3 protein. Among hundreds of thousands of distinct CDR3 sequences listed, around 12% were seen once. The receptor was derived from a girl aged 2 to 10 with congenital amegakaryocytic thrombocytopenia, due to receive a stem cell transplant. Here the sequenced sample was PBMCs, taken before TCRalphabeta/CD19-depleted stem cell transplant.

CDR3: CASSSLFYKPLTGNRGFTDTQYF. In nucleotides, the CDR3 is TGTGCCAGCAGTTCTCTCTTTTATAAACCTCTCACTGGCAACAGGGGATTCACAGATACGCAGTATTTT. This sequence joins TRBV28 and TRBJ2-3; the match to TRBD1 covers 7 bases. Germline CDR1 is MDHEN and CDR2 is SYDVKM. This CDR3 is 23 amino acids long. J gave up 2 bases and V 4 bases, and 30 bases lay outside the gene matches. Full variable domain (rest looked up from reference TRBV28 and TRBJ2-3): DVKVTQSSRYLVKRTGEKVFLECVQDMDHENMFWYRQDPGLGLRLIYFSYDVKMKEKGDIPEGYSVSREKKERFSLILESASTNQTSMYLCASSSLFYKPLTGNRGFTDTQYFGPGTRLTVL.